The entry below describes one T cell receptor beta chain. Its antigen is as yet unknown. The source of the sample is a study of cytomegalovirus exposure and HLA in healthy donors. Study-wide findings and caveats: Confirmation in vitro established that three CMV-associated chains were specific for CMV antigens.

TCRdb's table, derived via immunoSEQ multiplex PCR, lists solely in-frame clones and lacks some. The sample carries roughly 200,000 clones, roughly 86% recorded once. The V and J ends lost 2 bases and 7 bases, in that order; junction bases with no gene match: 7. Per the germline V gene, CDR1 is KGHSH and CDR2 is LQKENI. The CDR3 consists of 15 residues. The chain employs TRBV18 and TRBJ1-4, with 7 positions matching TRBD1. The source is a man under 40 in good health and CMV-seropositive. The sequenced sample consisted of PBMCs. The CDR3 region has the DNA TGTGCCAGCTCACCAATGAGACAGGGAGGTGAAAAACTGTTTTTT. It codes for CASSPMRQGGEKLFF.